This T cell receptor beta chain was captured by sequencing in a study of T cell responses to AZD1222 COVID-19 vaccine. Findings and caveats of the study: No day 14 peak samples; only post-peak repertoires were characterized. Donors were largely white British and mainly female; clonal diversity was possibly underestimated.

This table comes from immunoSEQ multiplex PCR, and its TCRdb copy is limited to in-frame clones, with some not included. Among more than 100,000 clones listed, over 75% were seen once. Per the germline V gene, CDR1 is LNHNV and CDR2 is YYDKDF (reference sequence). The V segment lost 5 bases and the J segment 8 bases; nucleotides outside the gene matches: 11. The CDR3 contains 16 residues. As concerns this clone: Its antigen is still unknown.

This sequence originates from an adult in good health. Sample: peripheral blood, taken on day 0 of AZD1222 vaccination. The chain joins TRBV15 to TRBJ2-2; TRBD2 matches 10 bases. The DNA for the CDR3 is TGTGCCACCAGCGTGAGCGGGGGGGCCTTCTGGGGGGAGCTGTTTTTT. It specifies CATSVSGGAFWGELFF.